Following are 26 T cell receptor beta chains from one sample sequenced in a study of blood T cell repertoires in COVID-19. Profiled with immunoSEQ multiplex PCR; TCRdb holds only in-frame clones, not every one. The sample includes about 400,000 clones, around 90% of them seen just once. The specimen was PBMCs or T cells enriched from blood (not recorded which). The receptors were gathered from a middle-aged woman with acute COVID-19.

The chain recombines TRBV11-2 with TRBJ2-7; D gene unclear. The V gene lost 1 base and the J gene lost 0 bases, with 10 bases spanning the gap. CDR3 length equals 15 residues. Germline CDR1 is SGHAT and CDR2 is FQNNGV. In nucleotides, the CDR3 is TGTGCCAGCAGCTTAGTTAGTAGGAGCTCCTACGAGCAGTACTTC. It codes for CASSLVSRSSYEQYF.

The rearrangement links TRBV5-1 to TRBJ2-7; 9 bases line up with TRBD2. V lost 4 bases to trimming and J lost 1 base; unmatched junction nucleotides: 6. The germline CDR1 and CDR2 sequences are SGHRS and YFSETQ. The CDR3 is made up of 15 amino acids. The DNA for the CDR3 is TGCGCCAGCAGCACAGGACTAGCGTATTCCTACGAGCAGTACTTC. This encodes CASSTGLAYSYEQYF.

The chain has TRBV7-9 and TRBJ2-7; 13 nucleotides line up with TRBD2. From germline, CDR1 is SEHNR and CDR2 FQNEAQ (reference sequence). The CDR3 runs 18 residues. Trimming at V came to 4 bases and at J to 7 bases, leaving 16 bases not matched to a gene. CDR3 sequence reads: CASSSPGTSGASQGEQYF. CDR3 in DNA: TGTGCCAGCAGCTCGCCCGGGACTAGCGGGGCCAGCCAGGGGGAGCAGTACTTC.

The V call is TRBV2, the J call TRBJ1-5; 10 bases are a match to TRBD1. The germline V gene encodes CDR1 SNHLY and CDR2 FYNNEI. The J segment lost 5 bases and the V segment lost 8 bases, leaving 0 bases of the junction unmatched. The CDR3 is 12 residues long. The CDR3 region is CASGTGDQPQHF. For the CDR3, the DNA is TGTGCCAGCGGGACAGGGGATCAGCCCCAGCATTTT.

This chain uses TRBV19 with TRBJ1-5, with D uncertain. There are 12 residues in the CDR3. CDR1 and CDR2 from the germline V gene are LNHDA and SQIVND (reference sequence). The V and J ends lost 7 bases and 11 bases respectively, with 15 bases between them. In nucleotides, the CDR3 is TGTGCCAGTACCAATGGTGGGGAGGCCCAGCATTTT. Its translation: CASTNGGEAQHF.

This clone was detected only once. An end of the junction does not agree with germline; a read error may underlie this. The chain has TRBV30 and TRBJ1-2, with a weak D call TRBD1 (5 bases). From germline, CDR1 is GTSNPN and CDR2 SVGIG (reference sequence). The CDR3 sequence is 13 residues long. The CDR3 reads CAWSTSDNYGYTF. The DNA for the CDR3 is TGTGCCTGGAGTACCTCGGACAACTATGGCTACACTTTC.

The chain employs TRBV2 and TRBJ1-2, with D unclear. CDR1 and CDR2 from the germline V gene are SNHLY and FYNNEI. The CDR3 runs 14 residues. V shed 0 bases and J shed 4 bases, with 9 bases lying between them. CDR3 sequence reads: CASSEALSGYGYTF. As DNA, the CDR3 is TGTGCCAGCAGTGAAGCGCTTTCAGGCTATGGCTACACCTTC.

The V gene is TRBV7-6, the J gene TRBJ2-1, with TRBD2 as a possible D gene (7 bases). V was trimmed by 0 bases and J by 4 bases, leaving 10 bases between them. This CDR3 has 15 amino acids. Germline V gene lookup returns CDR1 SGHVS and CDR2 FNYEAQ. CDR3 region: CASSLAGGHYNEQFF. DNA of the CDR3: TGTGCCAGCAGCTTAGCGGGGGGGCATTACAATGAGCAGTTCTTC.

In its sample, this clone was seen once. The genes are TRBV19 and TRBJ1-1; D remains ambiguous. CDR3 length: 15 amino acids. Germline CDR1 reads LNHDA; CDR2 reads SQIVND (reference sequence). Deletions cut 6 bases from V and 0 bases from J, with 14 bases between. The CDR3 bases are TGTGCCAGTAGCCAATCGATGACTGTGAACACTGAAGCTTTCTTT. Encoded protein: CASSQSMTVNTEAFF.

The genes are TRBV10-3 and TRBJ2-1, with 16 bases aligning to TRBD2. CDR1 and CDR2 (germline): ENHRY, SYGVKD. V was clipped by 5 bases and J by 7 bases; unmatched bases: 5. CDR3 length equals 16 residues. CDR3 DNA sequence: TGTGCCATCAGTCCGGGACTAGCGGGGGGGTTTAATGAGCAGTTCTTC. This gives the protein CAISPGLAGGFNEQFF.

The genes are TRBV5-3 and TRBJ2-7, with D perhaps matching TRBD1 (6 bases). TRBV5-3 is an open reading frame, and its role is uncertain. CDR3 size: 16 residues. Between the trimmed V and J ends, which lost 4 bases and 1 base, there was a span of 18 bases. The CDR3 DNA reads as TGTGCCAGAAGCCCTACCGGGGACACTCCTTCCTACGAGCAGTACTTC. Its translation is CARSPTGDTPSYEQYF.

The chain is built from TRBV2 and TRBJ1-1; 11 nucleotides line up with TRBD1. The CDR3 runs to 13 residues. Germline V gene data show CDR1 as SNHLY and CDR2 as FYNNEI. After removal of 5 bases from V and 10 bases from J, the junction contained 6 bases not matched to a gene. CDR3 protein: CASSRTGGSGAFF. CDR3 bases: TGTGCCAGCAGTAGGACAGGGGGCAGTGGAGCTTTCTTT.

The genes are TRBV24-1 and TRBJ1-2; 9 bases map to TRBD1. Per the germline V gene, CDR1 is KGHDR and CDR2 is SFDVKD. The CDR3 runs to 13 residues. V dropped 9 bases and J dropped 2; count of bases not matched to a gene: 3. CDR3 nucleotide sequence: TGTGCCACCTCGGACAGGGGCAACTATGGCTACACCTTC. Translating gives CATSDRGNYGYTF.

This chain links TRBV4-1 with TRBJ2-7; maybe TRBD1 (6 bases). The V gene lost 1 base and the J gene lost 2 bases, with 9 bases spanning the gap. This CDR3 region has 14 residues. Germline loops: CDR1 MGHRA, CDR2 YSYEKL. CDR3 in amino acids: CASSQGTGTYEQYF. The CDR3, as DNA: TGCGCCAGCAGCCAAGGAACAGGGACCTACGAGCAGTACTTC.

J is TRBJ1-4 and V is TRBV5-1; 7 bases map to TRBD1. Trimming at V came to 5 bases and at J to 8 bases, leaving 9 bases not matched to a gene. CDR3 length equals 14 residues. Per germline, CDR1 SGHRS and CDR2 YFSETQ. CDR3 bases: TGCGCCAGCAGGATTACAGGGGAGAGAGAAAAACTGTTTTTT. Encoded protein: CASRITGEREKLFF.

This clone occurred once. Other DNA sequences in the same sample also yield this CDR3. The rearrangement joins TRBV12-3 or TRBV12-4 to TRBJ1-2, with D maybe TRBD1 (6 bases). The CDR3 extends over 13 amino acids. V lost 6 bases, J lost 2 bases, and 10 bases lay in between. CDR3 bases: TGTGCCAGCAGCCCAACAGGGAACTATGGCTACACCTTC. It yields the protein CASSPTGNYGYTF.

The chain joins TRBV5-1 to TRBJ2-7; the D gene is possibly TRBD1 (5 bases). Germline V gene data show CDR1 as SGHRS and CDR2 as YFSETQ. Trimming removed 1 base at V and 2 bases at J, with 13 bases between. CDR3 size: 15 residues. CDR3 DNA sequence: TGCGCCAGCAGCTTGCGGCAGGGTAGTCCCTACGAGCAGTACTTC. The encoded protein is CASSLRQGSPYEQYF. The full variable domain, rest sourced from reference TRBV5-1 and TRBJ2-7, is KAGVTQTPRYLIKTRGQQVTLSCSPISGHRSVSWYQQTPGQGLQFLFEYFSETQRNKGNFPGRFSGRQFSNSRSEMNVSTLELGDSALYLCASSLRQGSPYEQYFGPGTRLTVT.

The V and J genes are TRBV15 and TRBJ2-1, with 9 positions matching TRBD1. The V gene end was trimmed by 1 base and the J gene end by 8 bases; junction bases not matched to a gene: 9. Germline CDR1 and CDR2: LNHNV and YYDKDF (reference sequence). This CDR3 is built from 16 residues. CDR3 coding DNA: TGTGCCACCAGCAGAGGAGTAGGGACAGGGATTGATGAGCAGTTCTTC. Encoded protein: CATSRGVGTGIDEQFF.

In its sample, this clone was seen a few times. The V and J genes are TRBV5-1 and TRBJ2-2; possible D gene TRBD2, 5 bases. V was shortened by 5 bases and J by 5 bases, with 16 bases between the two germline ends. Per germline, CDR1 SGHRS and CDR2 YFSETQ. The CDR3 is 15 residues long. The CDR3 DNA reads TGCGCCAGCAGAATGAATAGCGTGTTGACCGGGGAGCTGTTTTTT. This sequence encodes CASRMNSVLTGELFF.

Comments on this clone: Within the sample, other DNA sequences also encode this same CDR3. This sequence joins TRBV9 and TRBJ2-7, with D perhaps TRBD1 (5 bases). The CDR3 has 14 residues. CDR1 is SGDLS, CDR2 YYNGEE, per germline. Trimming pared 0 bases from V and 1 base from J, leaving 8 bases between. CDR3 nucleotides: TGTGCCAGCAGCGTAGGGGCAGGGTCCTACGAGCAGTACTTC. This codes for CASSVGAGSYEQYF.

CDR3 region: CASSWTTQETQYF. The CDR3 DNA is TGCGCCAGCAGCTGGACTACGCAAGAGACCCAGTACTTC. The V call is TRBV5-1, the J call TRBJ2-5; a possible D gene is TRBD2 (6 bases). Trimming pared 3 bases from V and 2 bases from J, leaving 8 bases between. The CDR3 is 13 residues long. Per germline, CDR1 SGHRS and CDR2 YFSETQ.

The CDR3 here is CASSHRDYLSYEQYF. The CDR3 DNA is TGTGCCAGCAGCCACCGGGACTACCTCTCCTACGAGCAGTACTTC. V usage is TRBV3-1 (or the pseudogene TRBV3-2) and J usage is TRBJ2-7; 7 bases are shared with TRBD2. CDR3 length equals 15 residues. Germline CDR1 reads LGHDT; CDR2 reads YNNKEL (reference sequence). With V trimmed by 3 bases and J by 0 bases, 5 bases remained unmatched.

The J gene is TRBJ2-2, the V gene TRBV11-3, with 11 bases identical to TRBD2. V shed 5 bases, J shed 6 bases, and the junction held 5 bases outside the gene matches. This CDR3 has 15 amino acids. Germline values: CDR1 SGHNT, CDR2 YENEEA. Here the CDR3 DNA reads TGTGCCAGCAGCCCCTTTAGCGGGGGGGCCGGGGAGCTGTTTTTT. This translates into CASSPFSGGAGELFF.

V gene TRBV5-1 combines with J gene TRBJ1-4; possible D gene TRBD1, 6 bases. V shed 0 bases and J shed 7 bases, with 10 bases lying between them. The CDR3 is 14 amino acids. Germline CDR1 and CDR2: SGHRS and YFSETQ. In DNA form, the CDR3 reads TGCGCCAGCAGCTTGGGGGGGACATCTGAAAAACTGTTTTTT. It yields the protein CASSLGGTSEKLFF.

This chain uses TRBV2 with TRBJ1-5; perhaps TRBD1 as D (5 bases). This CDR3 has 14 residues. Germline V gene lookup returns CDR1 SNHLY and CDR2 FYNNEI. The germline V and J ends were trimmed by 0 bases and 6 bases, with 9 bases remaining between them. The DNA of the CDR3 is TGTGCCAGCAGTGAAGCGCGGGGCTCTCAGCCCCAGCATTTT. Translated, it gives CASSEARGSQPQHF. Variable domain in full (rest from reference TRBV2 and TRBJ1-5): EPEVTQTPSHQVTQMGQEVILRCVPISNHLYFYWYRQILGQKVEFLVSFYNNEISEKSEIFDDQFSVERPDGSNFTLKIRSTKLEDSAMYFCASSEARGSQPQHFGDGTRLSIL.

This sequence joins TRBV5-1 and TRBJ2-2; D is unclear. CDR1 SGHRS and CDR2 YFSETQ come from the germline V gene. The CDR3 covers 14 residues. V was cut by 2 bases and J by 2 bases, with 7 bases left in between. The CDR3 region is CASSFGPNTGELFF. CDR3 nucleotide sequence: TGCGCCAGCAGCTTCGGTCCAAACACCGGGGAGCTGTTTTTT.